The 2 T cell receptor beta chains below all came from one sample that was sequenced in a study of beta chain features in type 1 diabetes. Regarding the study as a whole: Moderate yet significant TCRB CDR3 shortening was seen in Type 1 diabetes patients in all four CD4+ subsets.

These receptors have no known antigen. Isolated RNA was reverse transcribed in full, so expressed TCRB transcripts were sequenced. Assay used: immunoSEQ multiplex PCR; TCRdb lists only in-frame clones, some missing. The sample has fewer than 400,000 clones, roughly a tenth seen once. Sequences were obtained from central memory CD4+ T cells from blood. Every receptor here comes from a man between 25 and 39 years old with type 1 diabetes.

This clone was seen many times. The V call is TRBV4-1, the J call TRBJ2-3; 11 bases line up with TRBD2. V dropped 3 bases and J dropped 5; count of bases not matched to a gene: 7. The CDR3 runs to 16 residues. CDR1 MGHRA and CDR2 YSYEKL come from the germline V gene. The CDR3 DNA is TGCGCCAGCAGCCAGGGTACTAGCGGGGGTTTAGATACGCAGTATTTT. This gives the protein CASSQGTSGGLDTQYF.

This clone was seen a handful of times. The V call is TRBV30, the J call TRBJ2-3, with 10 bases lining up with TRBD2. V lost 5 bases, J lost 3 bases, and 8 bases stayed unmatched. The CDR3 totals 15 residues. Looked up from germline, CDR1 is GTSNPN and CDR2 is SVGIG (reference sequence). The CDR3 reads CAWSNLAGETDTQYF. In DNA, the CDR3 is TGTGCCTGGTCCAATCTAGCGGGGGAGACAGATACGCAGTATTTT.